These 25 T cell receptor beta chains share one sample of origin, sequenced in a study of blood T cell repertoires in COVID-19. The data were produced by immunoSEQ multiplex PCR, yet TCRdb's version contains in-frame clones alone and is incomplete. Found here are about 110,000 clones, 85% of them singletons; the top ten hold 2.1%. The sample taken for sequencing was peripheral blood. These receptors all come from a human donor in a cohort sampled during active COVID-19.

The V and J genes are TRBV5-1 and TRBJ1-6, with 9 bases aligning to TRBD1. V trimming: 4 bases; J trimming: 7 bases; junction bases outside the gene matches: 9. From germline, CDR1 is SGHRS and CDR2 YFSETQ. The CDR3 loop spans 16 amino acids. The CDR3 DNA reads TGCGCCAGCAGCAATCTTGGGACAGGGAAGAATTCACCCCTCCACTTT. This gives the protein CASSNLGTGKNSPLHF.

This chain connects TRBV6-5 to TRBJ1-2, with D perhaps TRBD1 (6 bases). There are 13 residues in the CDR3. V was clipped by 6 bases and J by 6 bases, with 14 bases between them. Per the germline V gene, CDR1 is MNHEY and CDR2 is SVGAGI. The CDR3 is CASRPRGGDGYTF. CDR3 nucleotides: TGTGCCAGCAGACCCAGGGGTGGAGATGGCTACACCTTC.

DNA for the CDR3: TGTGCCGCATCCCCGCGGGGTTCCTACGAGCAGTACTTC. It translates to CAASPRGSYEQYF. This chain joins TRBV6-5 and TRBJ2-7; tentatively, D is TRBD2 (6 bases). The CDR3 runs to 13 residues. From germline, CDR1 is MNHEY and CDR2 SVGAGI. Trimming left V 11 bases short and J 1 base short, with 15 bases between.

The chain joins TRBV28 to TRBJ2-2, with D possibly being TRBD1 (6 bases). There are 17 residues in the CDR3. Trimming took off 3 bases at V and 0 bases at J, with 14 bases between the two ends. From germline, CDR1 is MDHEN and CDR2 SYDVKM. In DNA, the CDR3 is TGTGCCAGCAGTTTGAGACAGGCCGGGCCGAACACCGGGGAGCTGTTTTTT. Translating it yields CASSLRQAGPNTGELFF. Full variable domain (remainder filled in from reference TRBV28 and TRBJ2-2): DVKVTQSSRYLVKRTGEKVFLECVQDMDHENMFWYRQDPGLGLRLIYFSYDVKMKEKGDIPEGYSVSREKKERFSLILESASTNQTSMYLCASSLRQAGPNTGELFFGEGSRLTVL.

This chain uses TRBV5-1 with TRBJ1-1; no reliable D call. This CDR3 has 13 residues. V lost 6 bases, J lost 1 base, and 10 bases lay in between. Germline-derived CDR1 and CDR2 are SGHRS and YFSETQ. Written as DNA, the CDR3 is TGCGCCAGCACGCGGGATCCGAACACTGAAGCTTTCTTT. This sequence encodes CASTRDPNTEAFF.

The sample holds a few counts of this clone. The J gene is TRBJ1-5, the V gene TRBV20-1; D may be TRBD1 (5 bases). V lost 3 bases to trimming and J lost 4 bases, with 10 bases between them. This CDR3 is built from 13 residues. CDR1 and CDR2 from the germline V gene are DFQATT and SNEGSKA (reference sequence). The CDR3 DNA follows: TGCAGTGCTAGTGACGGGGGAAATCAGCCCCAGCATTTT. Protein: CSASDGGNQPQHF.

The chain links TRBV6-2 or TRBV6-3 to TRBJ2-1; D gene ambiguous. The V end lost 5 bases, the J end lost 4 bases, and 9 bases lay between the germline ends. Germline CDR1 reads MNHEY; CDR2 reads SVGEGT. The CDR3 contains 13 residues. The DNA of the CDR3 is TGTGCCAGCAGTCCAGCGCTTTACAATGAGCAGTTCTTC. Encoded protein: CASSPALYNEQFF.

The chain's CDR3 is CASRPGQGVEKLFF. The CDR3 DNA reads TGTGCCAGCAGGCCGGGACAGGGTGTTGAAAAACTGTTTTTT. This chain joins TRBV6-5 and TRBJ1-4, with TRBD1 matching 9 bases. The CDR3 sequence is 14 residues long. After removal of 6 bases from V and 7 bases from J, the junction contained 6 bases not matched to a gene. CDR1 is MNHEY, CDR2 SVGAGI, per germline.

The chain has TRBV30 and TRBJ2-2, with 9 positions matching TRBD1. J was trimmed by 1 base and V by 5 bases; bases with no gene match: 5. The germline V gene encodes CDR1 GTSNPN and CDR2 SVGIG (reference sequence). The CDR3 length is 15 residues. The CDR3 loop is CAWGGQGMNTGELFF. CDR3 DNA sequence: TGTGCCTGGGGCGGACAGGGGATGAACACCGGGGAGCTGTTTTTT.

The chain employs TRBV10-3 and TRBJ1-3; TRBD1 matches 10 bases. Germline V gives CDR1 ENHRY, CDR2 SYGVKD. V was clipped by 4 bases and J by 6 bases; unmatched bases: 3. The CDR3 runs 14 residues. The CDR3 here is CAISGGQGINTIYF. DNA for the CDR3: TGTGCCATCAGTGGGGGACAGGGGATAAACACCATATATTTT.

This clone was picked up one time. The chain links TRBV20-1 to TRBJ2-7, with D possibly matching TRBD1 (6 bases). This CDR3 contains 11 residues. Trimming cost V 3 bases and J 7 bases, with 10 bases left between them. Per germline, CDR1 DFQATT and CDR2 SNEGSKA (reference sequence). The CDR3 loop is CSARGAAEQYF. The CDR3, as DNA: TGCAGTGCTAGGGGGGCGGCTGAGCAGTACTTC.

This sequence joins TRBV6-5 and TRBJ2-7, with D uncertain. V lost 0 bases to trimming and J lost 3 bases, with 6 bases between them. CDR3 length equals 13 residues. Germline CDR1 is MNHEY and CDR2 is SVGAGI. The CDR3: CASSYSISYEQYF. Written as DNA, the CDR3 is TGTGCCAGCAGTTACTCTATCAGCTACGAGCAGTACTTC.

This rearrangement joins TRBV24-1 to TRBJ2-6; D is unclear. Looked up from germline, CDR1 is KGHDR and CDR2 is SFDVKD. The CDR3 is 16 residues long. The V gene lost 5 bases and the J gene lost 0 bases, with 10 bases spanning the gap. CDR3 loop: CATSAGYPSGANVLTF. CDR3 DNA: TGTGCCACCAGTGCAGGTTACCCCTCTGGGGCCAACGTCCTGACTTTC.

The J gene is TRBJ2-1, the V gene TRBV12-5, with D unclear. The CDR3 runs to 12 residues. Germline values: CDR1 LGHNT, CDR2 FRNRAP. The V end was cut by 4 bases, the J end by 10 bases, with 11 bases between. CDR3 nucleotide sequence: TGTGCTAGTGGTTCCCCCCCTCGGGAGCAGTTCTTC. This codes for CASGSPPREQFF. Full variable domain (outside the CDR3, taken from reference TRBV12-5 and TRBJ2-1): DARVTQTPRHKVTEMGQEVTMRCQPILGHNTVFWYRQTMMQGLELLAYFRNRAPLDDSGMPKDRFSAEMPDATLATLKIQPSEPRDSAVYFCASGSPPREQFFGPGTRLTVL.

J is TRBJ2-3 and V is TRBV18; D call uncertain. The germline V gene has CDR1 KGHSH and CDR2 LQKENI. This CDR3 spans 14 amino acids. Deletions cut 3 bases from V and 4 bases from J, with 11 bases between. CDR3 sequence: CASSPSSPADTQYF. In DNA, the CDR3 is TGTGCCAGCTCACCTAGTAGCCCCGCAGATACGCAGTATTTT. Based on the CDR3 plus reference TRBV18 and TRBJ2-3, the full variable domain is NAGVMQNPRHLVRRRGQEARLRCSPMKGHSHVYWYRQLPEEGLKFMVYLQKENIIDESGMPKERFSAEFPKEGPSILRIQQVVRGDSAAYFCASSPSSPADTQYFGPGTRLTVL.

The chain has TRBV3-1 (or the pseudogene TRBV3-2) and TRBJ2-7; 7 bases are shared with TRBD1. J was trimmed by 6 bases and V by 3 bases; bases with no gene match: 2. The CDR3 has 12 amino acids. CDR1 is LGHDT, CDR2 YNNKEL, per germline (reference sequence). The CDR3 DNA follows: TGTGCCAGCAGCCAGGCAGGGGGCGAGCAGTACTTC. Residues: CASSQAGGEQYF.

The CDR3 spells CASSLMPEAYEQYF. CDR3 nucleotide sequence: TGCGCCAGCAGCTTGATGCCCGAGGCCTACGAGCAGTACTTC. The chain couples TRBV5-1 to TRBJ2-7; D is unclear. Germline CDR1 SGHRS, CDR2 YFSETQ. The CDR3 sequence is 14 residues long. Trimming cost V 1 base and J 2 bases, with 10 bases left between them.

The chain recombines TRBV6-1 with TRBJ2-7; TRBD2 matches 13 bases. V lost 3 bases, J lost 4 bases, and 3 bases stayed unmatched. CDR1 is MNHNS and CDR2 is SASEGT in the germline V gene. The CDR3 length is 15 residues. DNA of the CDR3: TGTGCCAGCAGTGAGTTGGGACTAGCGGGGTACGAGCAGTACTTC. It encodes CASSELGLAGYEQYF.

V usage is TRBV7-2 and J usage is TRBJ2-7, with no clear D. V was pared by 2 bases and J by 2 bases, with 4 bases between. From germline, CDR1 is SGHTA and CDR2 FQGNSA. This CDR3 is built from 12 residues. CDR3 protein: CASSLYTYEQYF. As DNA, the CDR3 is TGTGCCAGCAGCTTATACACCTACGAGCAGTACTTC.

The chain joins TRBV7-3 to TRBJ2-3, with 10 bases fitting TRBD2. This CDR3 is 17 amino acids long. With V trimmed by 0 bases and J by 1 base, 4 bases remained unmatched. CDR1 SGHTA and CDR2 FQGTGA come from the germline V gene. Here the CDR3 DNA reads TGTGCCAGCAGCTTAACGGGGGGGACTAGCGGCACAGATACGCAGTATTTT. Protein sequence: CASSLTGGTSGTDTQYF.

The chain has TRBV2 and TRBJ2-3; 9 nucleotides agree with TRBD1. The CDR3 is 14 residues long. V dropped 6 bases and J dropped 5; count of bases not matched to a gene: 6. Germline CDR1 and CDR2: SNHLY and FYNNEI. The CDR3 here is CASRVTGGVDTQYF. The CDR3, as DNA: TGTGCCAGCAGAGTCACAGGGGGCGTAGATACGCAGTATTTT. The whole variable domain, filled in from reference TRBV2 and TRBJ2-3, reads EPEVTQTPSHQVTQMGQEVILRCVPISNHLYFYWYRQILGQKVEFLVSFYNNEISEKSEIFDDQFSVERPDGSNFTLKIRSTKLEDSAMYFCASRVTGGVDTQYFGPGTRLTVL.

The V gene is TRBV11-2, the J gene TRBJ1-2, with D possibly TRBD1 on 5 matching bases. Germline values: CDR1 SGHAT, CDR2 FQNNGV. This CDR3 region has 13 residues. V shed 4 bases and J shed 8 bases, with 14 bases lying between them. The CDR3 bases are TGTGCCAGCAGCTCCACAGGAGCCTACGGCTACACCTTC. Translating it yields CASSSTGAYGYTF.

The chain employs TRBV30 and TRBJ1-6, with TRBD1 matching over 10 bases. Germline V lookup: CDR1 GTSNPN, CDR2 SVGIG (reference sequence). V shed 3 bases, J shed 6 bases, and the junction held 8 bases outside the gene matches. The CDR3 loop spans 16 amino acids. CDR3 in amino acids: CAWRSRDRGSNSPLHF. CDR3 DNA: TGTGCCTGGAGGTCGCGGGACAGGGGAAGTAATTCACCCCTCCACTTT.

A single count supports this clone. The rearrangement uses TRBV28 and TRBJ2-7, with TRBD2 matching over 9 bases. This CDR3 contains 14 residues. Per the germline V gene, CDR1 is MDHEN and CDR2 is SYDVKM. The V segment lost 4 bases and the J segment 2 bases; nucleotides outside the gene matches: 3. Written as DNA, the CDR3 is TGTGCCAGCAGTTCCGGGACTAGCCCCTACGAGCAGTACTTC. This translates into CASSSGTSPYEQYF.

This clone was seen more than once but under ten times. Germline is not matched at one junction end, which may reflect a read error. V usage is TRBV7-7 and J usage is TRBJ1-4; D gene unclear. This CDR3 has 13 residues. Per germline, CDR1 SSHAT and CDR2 FNYEAQ (reference sequence). The CDR3 sequence: CASSYGLNEKLFF. The CDR3 DNA reads TGTGCTAGCAGCTACGGACTTAATGAAAAACTGTTTTTT.